The sequence of this T cell receptor (beta chain) was determined in a study of shared clonotypes between healthy human individuals. Study as a whole: Each donor's CD4 naive and CD4 memory cells filled three plates apiece, CD8 naive two, and CD8 memory one. Findings and limits, study-wide: Measured sharing among donors was expected to vary with sequencing depth.

Profiled with immunoSEQ multiplex PCR; TCRdb holds only in-frame clones, not every one. The repertoire holds roughly 2.5 million clones, with around 94% as singletons. Note on this clone: What it binds is unknown.

Material: naive CD4+ T cells sorted from blood. The subset was: CD45RA+ positively selected. The TCR sequence derives from a man younger than 30 in good health.

The CDR3: CASLGRGPTYEQYF. In nucleotides, the CDR3 is TGTGCCAGCCTCGGGAGGGGGCCGACCTACGAGCAGTACTTC. The V gene is TRBV6-1, the J gene TRBJ2-7; a weak D match, TRBD2 (8 bases). The CDR3 loop spans 14 amino acids. CDR1 is MNHNS and CDR2 is SASEGT in the germline V gene. Between the trimmed V and J ends, which lost 8 bases and 2 bases, there was a span of 16 bases.